Following are 30 T cell receptor beta chains from one sample sequenced in a study of PD-1 blockade in classical Hodgkin lymphoma. All patients relapsed after autologous stem cell transplantation, and brentuximab vedotin exposure varied. Thawed PBMCs yielded CD4+ T cells through magnetic negative selection. The repertoire was sequenced with immunoSEQ multiplex PCR; TCRdb's copy has only in-frame clones and lacks some. The table shows 10,000 to 15,000 clones, with almost 90% occurring only once. The source material was CD4+ T cells from blood, sampled at baseline. All receptors derive from a human donor with classical Hodgkin lymphoma.

The chain links TRBV2 to TRBJ1-1; 7 positions agree with TRBD1. The CDR3 spans 14 residues. Germline CDR1 reads SNHLY; CDR2 reads FYNNEI. V was pared by 6 bases and J by 1 base, with 5 bases of the junction left unmatched. The CDR3: CASRERQGNTEAFF. In DNA, the CDR3 is TGTGCCAGCAGGGAAAGACAGGGGAACACTGAAGCTTTCTTT.

This CDR3 reads CSARRLEAQYF. In DNA form, the CDR3 reads TGCAGTGCTAGAAGACTAGAGGCGCAGTATTTT. The V gene is TRBV20-1, the J gene TRBJ2-3; TRBD2 might be the D (6 bases). V dropped 2 bases and J dropped 10 bases, with 10 bases sitting between them. CDR3 length equals 11 residues. Germline-derived CDR1 and CDR2 are DFQATT and SNEGSKA (reference sequence).

The V call is TRBV4-2, the J call TRBJ2-1, with TRBD2 identical over 11 bases. This CDR3 contains 16 residues. The V and J ends lost 0 bases and 5 bases, in that order; junction bases with no gene match: 3. CDR1 is LGHNA and CDR2 is YNFKEQ in the germline V gene. This CDR3 is CASSQDTGLADNEQFF. In DNA, the CDR3 is TGTGCCAGCAGCCAAGATACGGGACTAGCGGACAATGAGCAGTTCTTC.

The V and J genes are TRBV7-2 and TRBJ2-5, with D perhaps matching TRBD1 or TRBD2 (5 bases each). CDR3 length equals 15 residues. From germline, CDR1 is SGHTA and CDR2 FQGNSA. The ends were cut back, 1 base at V and 5 bases at J, with 14 bases in the middle. The CDR3 is CASSLVGREFETQYF. The CDR3 DNA reads as TGTGCCAGCAGCTTAGTGGGCAGGGAGTTCGAGACCCAGTACTTC.

The chain recombines TRBV5-1 with TRBJ2-1; D unresolved. Germline CDR1 SGHRS, CDR2 YFSETQ. The CDR3 spans 13 residues. The V end lost 0 bases, the J end lost 4 bases, and 5 bases lay between the germline ends. CDR3 loop: CASSLDRYNEQFF. The CDR3 region has the DNA TGCGCCAGCAGCTTGGACAGATACAATGAGCAGTTCTTC.

The chain links TRBV6-1 to TRBJ2-4; TRBD2 might be the D (6 bases). The CDR3 runs to 17 residues. Germline CDR1 MNHNS, CDR2 SASEGT. V lost 3 bases to trimming and J lost 0 bases, with 15 bases between them. The CDR3 reads CASSDFSGTLAKNIQYF. As DNA, the CDR3 is TGTGCCAGCAGTGACTTTTCAGGGACTCTAGCCAAAAACATTCAGTACTTC.

CDR3 bases: TGCGCCAGCAGCCCCTTAGGTTTGGCGGGATGGGGCAATGAGCAGTTCTTC. Its protein product is CASSPLGLAGWGNEQFF. This chain uses TRBV5-1 with TRBJ2-1; a possible D gene is TRBD2 (6 bases). CDR3 length: 17 residues. Trimming removed 4 bases at V and 6 bases at J, with 23 bases between. Germline V CDR1 and CDR2: SGHRS, YFSETQ.

This clone has just a few counts. The chain is built from TRBV4-2 and TRBJ1-5, with unresolved D. The CDR3 runs 16 residues. Trimming removed 0 bases at V and 6 bases at J, with 15 bases between. In germline, CDR1 is LGHNA, CDR2 YNFKEQ. The CDR3 reads CASSQDGAGGGQPQHF. In nucleotides, the CDR3 is TGTGCCAGCAGCCAAGATGGCGCCGGAGGTGGTCAGCCCCAGCATTTT.

The rearrangement uses TRBV15 and TRBJ2-1; TRBD2 matches at 12 bases. Losses at the gene ends were 5 bases for V and 6 bases for J; bases not matched to a gene: 2. Germline CDR1 is LNHNV and CDR2 is YYDKDF (reference sequence). The CDR3 sequence is 14 residues long. DNA of the CDR3: TGTGCCACCAGCCGGGGACTAGCGGGCAATGAGCAGTTCTTC. Translation gives CATSRGLAGNEQFF.

The V call is TRBV5-1, the J call TRBJ2-3; D tentatively fits TRBD1 or TRBD2 (7 bases each). This CDR3 is built from 20 residues. Germline V CDR1 and CDR2: SGHRS, YFSETQ. Between the trimmed V and J ends, which lost 1 base and 2 bases, there was a span of 26 bases. CDR3 residues: CASSLPDRVGDYRPTDTQYF. CDR3 DNA: TGCGCCAGCAGCTTGCCCGACAGGGTAGGGGACTACAGGCCCACAGATACGCAGTATTTT.

The chain carries TRBV28 and TRBJ2-1; D is possibly TRBD1 or TRBD2 (5 bases each). The CDR3 is 14 residues long. CDR1 is MDHEN, CDR2 SYDVKM, per germline. The ends were cut back, 8 bases at V and 6 bases at J, with 17 bases in the middle. The CDR3 sequence: CASLKPGRFNEQFF. For the CDR3, the DNA is TGTGCCAGCCTTAAACCGGGACGCTTCAATGAGCAGTTCTTC.

This clone was counted a single time. The chain recombines TRBV7-6 with TRBJ1-1; the D is unclear. This CDR3 has 13 residues. CDR1 and CDR2 (germline): SGHVS, FNYEAQ. Trimming cost V 4 bases and J 0 bases, with 6 bases left between them. The DNA for the CDR3 is TGTGCCAGCAGCTCCAGGATGAACACTGAAGCTTTCTTT. Protein: CASSSRMNTEAFF.

This clone has only one observation. The rearrangement uses TRBV10-3 and TRBJ2-1; no reliable D call. The CDR3 spans 12 residues. The V and J ends lost 5 bases and 4 bases respectively, with 6 bases between them. Germline CDR1 is ENHRY and CDR2 is SYGVKD. This CDR3 is CAISTPYNEQFF. Written as DNA, the CDR3 is TGTGCCATCAGTACACCATACAATGAGCAGTTCTTC.

Comment on this clone: Compared with germline, one end of the junction differs, possibly owing to a read error. The CDR3 coding sequence is TGCAGTGCCAGAGAGAACACTGAAGCTTTCTTT. Its translation: CSARENTEAFF. The chain couples TRBV20-1 to TRBJ1-1; unclear D gene. This CDR3 contains 11 residues. Germline V CDR1 and CDR2: DFQATT, SNEGSKA (reference sequence).

This clone has a single count. The chain is built from TRBV5-6 and TRBJ2-5; D is undetermined. Trimming left V 3 bases short and J 4 bases short, with 10 bases between. The CDR3 sequence is 13 residues long. Germline V CDR1 and CDR2: SGHDT, YYEEEE. The CDR3 loop reads CASSSSSPETQYF. Here the CDR3 DNA reads TGTGCCAGCAGCTCCAGCAGTCCAGAGACCCAGTACTTC.

This chain connects TRBV18 to TRBJ2-5; D tentatively reads TRBD1 or TRBD2 (5 bases each). The germline V gene has CDR1 KGHSH and CDR2 LQKENI. The CDR3 has 15 residues. Trimming shortened V by 5 bases and J by 0 bases, and 13 bases separated the two germline ends. DNA for the CDR3: TGTGCCAGCTCAGTCGGGTTGGGGGACCAAGAGACCCAGTACTTC. The encoded protein is CASSVGLGDQETQYF.

The gene calls are TRBV7-9 and TRBJ2-3, with D perhaps being TRBD1 or TRBD2 (5 bases each). CDR1 is SEHNR, CDR2 FQNEAQ, per germline (reference sequence). V was shortened by 3 bases and J by 5 bases, with 18 bases between the two germline ends. This CDR3 region has 16 residues. CDR3 bases: TGTGCCAGCAGCTTTATATTCGTCACTGGGGGAGATACGCAGTATTTT. Amino acids: CASSFIFVTGGDTQYF.

This rearrangement joins TRBV2 to TRBJ2-5; no definite D call. CDR1 and CDR2 from the germline V gene are SNHLY and FYNNEI. CDR3 length: 12 amino acids. The V end lost 4 bases, the J end lost 5 bases, and 8 bases lay between the germline ends. CDR3 sequence: CASSGGGETQYF. CDR3 nucleotide sequence: TGTGCCAGCAGTGGAGGTGGCGAGACCCAGTACTTC.

This chain connects TRBV4-1 to TRBJ2-5; D not certain. The CDR3 covers 14 residues. The germline gives CDR1 MGHRA, CDR2 YSYEKL. V dropped 8 bases and J dropped 2 bases, with 15 bases sitting between them. The DNA for the CDR3 is TGCGCCAGCGGACCGGTGAGAGAACAAGAGACCCAGTACTTC. Amino acid sequence: CASGPVREQETQYF.

The CDR3 spells CATSRDVKKGSYNEQFF. The CDR3 DNA is TGTGCCACCAGCAGAGATGTGAAGAAGGGGTCCTACAATGAGCAGTTCTTC. The chain recombines TRBV15 with TRBJ2-1; perhaps TRBD1 as D (5 bases). Germline V gene sequence: CDR1 LNHNV, CDR2 YYDKDF (reference sequence). The CDR3 runs 17 residues. The V end lost 0 bases, the J end lost 1 base, and 13 bases lay between the germline ends. The full variable domain, its missing parts supplied by reference TRBV15 and TRBJ2-1, is DAMVIQNPRYQVTQFGKPVTLSCSQTLNHNVMYWYQQKSSQAPKLLFHYYDKDFNNEADTPDNFQSRRPNTSFCFLDIRSPGLGDTAMYLCATSRDVKKGSYNEQFFGPGTRLTVL.

The chain employs TRBV11-2 and TRBJ2-7, with D uncertain. The V end was cut by 0 bases, the J end by 5 bases, with 5 bases between. This CDR3 contains 12 residues. CDR1 and CDR2 (germline): SGHAT, FQNNGV. CDR3 sequence (DNA): TGTGCCAGCAGCTTAGATTCGCACGAGCAGTACTTC. Translated, it gives CASSLDSHEQYF.

The V gene is TRBV5-4, the J gene TRBJ2-7; TRBD2 aligns across 8 bases. Germline CDR1 and CDR2: SGHNT and YYREEE (reference sequence). The V segment lost 1 base and the J segment 0 bases; nucleotides outside the gene matches: 3. The CDR3 consists of 15 residues. The CDR3 sequence: CASSLTSGPSYEQYF. DNA for the CDR3: TGTGCCAGCAGCTTGACTAGCGGTCCCTCCTACGAGCAGTACTTC.

The chain recombines TRBV6-1 with TRBJ2-5; D may be TRBD2 (7 bases). CDR1 is MNHNS and CDR2 is SASEGT in the germline V gene. V was pared by 7 bases and J by 4 bases, with 19 bases between. The CDR3 spans 15 residues. CDR3 coding DNA: TGTGCCAGCAAAAAGCGGGACACGCCACTAGAGACCCAGTACTTC. Residues: CASKKRDTPLETQYF.

The chain recombines TRBV20-1 with TRBJ2-7; D tentatively fits TRBD1 or TRBD2 (5 bases each). The CDR3 is 11 amino acids. Germline lookup yields CDR1 DFQATT and CDR2 SNEGSKA (reference sequence). The ends were cut back, 5 bases at V and 5 bases at J, with 10 bases in the middle. The CDR3 sequence: CSAGREHEQYF. The CDR3 DNA follows: TGCAGTGCTGGCAGGGAGCACGAGCAGTACTTC.

This chain uses TRBV4-1 with TRBJ1-4; the match to TRBD1 covers 8 bases. The V segment lost 4 bases and the J segment 0 bases; nucleotides outside the gene matches: 7. The CDR3 runs to 17 residues. CDR1 MGHRA and CDR2 YSYEKL come from the germline V gene. The CDR3 spells CASSRSGTGATNEKLFF. The DNA of the CDR3 is TGCGCCAGCAGCCGATCCGGGACAGGTGCAACTAATGAAAAACTGTTTTTT.

The chain links TRBV18 to TRBJ2-3; 11 bases line up with TRBD2. Trimming cost V 3 bases and J 8 bases; bases outside gene matches: 4. This CDR3 spans 14 amino acids. CDR1 and CDR2 from the germline V gene are KGHSH and LQKENI. The CDR3 DNA reads TGTGCCAGCTCACCCCTTAGCGGGAGGGGTACGCAGTATTTT. It encodes CASSPLSGRGTQYF.

The chain links TRBV7-2 to TRBJ2-7; 7 bases line up with TRBD1. The germline V gene encodes CDR1 SGHTA and CDR2 FQGNSA. The CDR3 spans 13 residues. The junction had 0 bases not matched to a gene; V was cut back by 2 bases and J by 2 bases. CDR3 bases: TGTGCCAGCAGCTTACAGGGGGCCTACGAGCAGTACTTC. Amino acids: CASSLQGAYEQYF.

There are a few counts of this clone. This chain uses TRBV28 with TRBJ1-5, with 7 bases aligning to TRBD1. Germline lookup yields CDR1 MDHEN and CDR2 SYDVKM. The CDR3 spans 15 residues. V lost 4 bases and J lost 1; bases outside the gene matches: 4. Written as DNA, the CDR3 is TGTGCCAGCAGTTGGGAGGACAGGAGCAATCAGCCCCAGCATTTT. This gives the protein CASSWEDRSNQPQHF.

V and J are TRBV19 and TRBJ1-5; TRBD1 matches 9 bases. Germline V lookup: CDR1 LNHDA, CDR2 SQIVND (reference sequence). CDR3 length: 17 residues. The ends lost 6 bases at V and 2 bases at J; junction bases unmatched: 11. In nucleotides, the CDR3 is TGTGCCAGTAGAAACCGGGACAGGGCTTGGGGCAATCAGCCCCAGCATTTT. As protein: CASRNRDRAWGNQPQHF.

The chain links TRBV7-2 to TRBJ2-2, with TRBD2 as a possible D gene (6 bases). The CDR3 is 14 residues long. Per the germline V gene, CDR1 is SGHTA and CDR2 is FQGNSA. Trimming removed 1 base from V and 9 bases from J, with 12 bases in between. The CDR3 DNA follows: TGTGCCAGCAGCTTAGTGGCGGGGACGAGGGAGCTGTTTTTT. Protein sequence: CASSLVAGTRELFF.